This entry lists 11 T cell receptor beta chains sequenced from one sample in a study of blood T cell repertoires in COVID-19. TCRdb's table, derived via immunoSEQ multiplex PCR, lists solely in-frame clones and lacks some. The sample has 93,000 or so clones; roughly nine tenths are singletons. Sequenced: peripheral blood. The receptor set was obtained from an elderly woman in a cohort sampled during active COVID-19.

The chain is built from TRBV28 and TRBJ2-1; perhaps TRBD1 as D (6 bases). The CDR3 consists of 14 residues. Germline loops: CDR1 MDHEN, CDR2 SYDVKM. The V and J ends lost 8 bases and 2 bases respectively, with 13 bases between them. The CDR3 sequence: CASVPDSTYNEQFF. The CDR3 DNA sequence: TGTGCCAGCGTACCGGACAGCACCTACAATGAGCAGTTCTTC.

The chain joins TRBV3-1 (or the pseudogene TRBV3-2) to TRBJ2-3, with D possibly being TRBD2 (6 bases). Germline CDR1 is LGHDT and CDR2 is YNNKEL (reference sequence). V lost 3 bases and J 5 bases, leaving 12 bases between the germline ends. This CDR3 spans 14 amino acids. CDR3 residues: CASSQAVGGDTQYF. DNA for the CDR3: TGTGCCAGCAGCCAGGCTGTGGGGGGAGATACGCAGTATTTT.

This rearrangement joins TRBV10-1 to TRBJ1-1; 7 nucleotides agree with TRBD1. The germline V gene encodes CDR1 WNHNN and CDR2 SYGVQD (reference sequence). This CDR3 has 14 residues. Trimming at V came to 6 bases and at J to 1 base, leaving 5 bases not matched to a gene. The CDR3 loop reads CASRPTGSNTEAFF. DNA for the CDR3: TGCGCCAGCAGGCCGACAGGGTCGAACACTGAAGCTTTCTTT.

The CDR3, as DNA: TGCGCCAGCAGTGATCGGGGGATAGCAGATACGCAGTATTTT. As protein: CASSDRGIADTQYF. The chain uses TRBV10-1 and TRBJ2-3, with D perhaps matching TRBD2 (6 bases). From germline, CDR1 is WNHNN and CDR2 SYGVQD (reference sequence). The V end was cut by 3 bases, the J end by 4 bases, with 11 bases between. This CDR3 has 14 amino acids.

This sequence joins TRBV19 and TRBJ2-1, with a possible D match to TRBD1 (6 bases). The CDR3 extends over 15 amino acids. The V end was cut by 5 bases, the J end by 9 bases, with 20 bases between. Germline V gene data show CDR1 as LNHDA and CDR2 as SQIVND (reference sequence). CDR3 nucleotide sequence: TGTGCCAGTAGTCCCGGACCGCAGGGGCCTTTTGAGCAGTTCTTC. Its translation is CASSPGPQGPFEQFF.

CDR3 residues: CASRGQGGNSPLHF. The CDR3 region has the DNA TGTGCCAGCAGAGGACAGGGGGGTAATTCACCCCTCCACTTT. The chain combines TRBV6-4 with TRBJ1-6; 10 bases are a match to TRBD1. The germline V gene has CDR1 MRHNA and CDR2 SNTAGT. J lost 6 bases, V lost 6 bases, and 2 bases had no gene match. CDR3 length equals 14 residues.

The rearrangement links TRBV19 to TRBJ1-2, with 7 bases matching TRBD1. Germline V gene sequence: CDR1 LNHDA, CDR2 SQIVND (reference sequence). V lost 8 bases and J lost 2; bases outside the gene matches: 2. The CDR3 loop spans 12 amino acids. In nucleotides, the CDR3 is TGTGCCAGTCGGGACAGAAACTATGGCTACACCTTC. Translating it yields CASRDRNYGYTF.

The chain combines TRBV3-1 (or the pseudogene TRBV3-2) with TRBJ1-1; D possibly corresponds to TRBD1 (6 bases). V lost 5 bases and J lost 6, with 13 bases in between. Germline V gene sequence: CDR1 LGHDT, CDR2 YNNKEL (reference sequence). The CDR3 sequence is 13 residues long. The CDR3 here is CASSYRGGPEAFF. DNA for the CDR3: TGTGCCAGCAGCTACCGGGGGGGCCCTGAAGCTTTCTTT.

The rearrangement joins TRBV6-2 or TRBV6-3 to TRBJ2-7; TRBD2 matches 8 bases. The CDR3 runs to 16 residues. From germline, CDR1 is MNHEY and CDR2 SVGEGT. V trimming: 6 bases; J trimming: 0 bases; junction bases outside the gene matches: 10. The CDR3 region is CASSPMGSGTSYEQYF. In DNA form, the CDR3 reads TGTGCCAGCAGCCCCATGGGTAGCGGGACCTCCTACGAGCAGTACTTC.

The chain combines TRBV2 with TRBJ2-2; D is unresolved. Germline V gene data show CDR1 as SNHLY and CDR2 as FYNNEI. Trimming cost V 4 bases and J 0 bases, with 12 bases left between them. This CDR3 is built from 16 residues. The CDR3 coding sequence is TGTGCCAGCAGTGGAAAAAAACCTACGAACACCGGGGAGCTGTTTTTT. Protein product: CASSGKKPTNTGELFF. The full variable domain, its missing parts supplied by reference TRBV2 and TRBJ2-2, is EPEVTQTPSHQVTQMGQEVILRCVPISNHLYFYWYRQILGQKVEFLVSFYNNEISEKSEIFDDQFSVERPDGSNFTLKIRSTKLEDSAMYFCASSGKKPTNTGELFFGEGSRLTVL.

The genes are TRBV3-1 (or the pseudogene TRBV3-2) and TRBJ2-1, with D perhaps matching TRBD2 (5 bases). The CDR3 consists of 14 residues. Germline V gene sequence: CDR1 LGHDT, CDR2 YNNKEL (reference sequence). Trimming cost V 7 bases and J 0 bases, with 10 bases left between them. In nucleotides, the CDR3 is TGTGCCAGCAAGACGGGGAGCTCCTACAATGAGCAGTTCTTC. It codes for CASKTGSSYNEQFF.